This T cell receptor beta chain was recorded in a study of blood T cells in healthy people across ages. Study outcomes and limitations: One million T cells yielded diversity estimates that were considered underestimates.

A second PCR of about 7 to 11 cycles used a sample-barcoded 5' primer and a J-beta primer mix. Tagging of each cDNA molecule was performed by a template-switch adaptor with 12 random nucleotides. TCRdb recomputed calls from the 5' RACE reads with MiXCR, one row per CDR3 protein. The data show around 1.5 million distinct CDR3 sequences, about 35% seen once. As for this clonotype: What it binds is not known.

Per sample, extraction of total RNA gave at least 5 micrograms in every case. The CDR3 spans 15 residues. Germline loops: CDR1 MNHEY, CDR2 SMNVEV (reference sequence). The V gene end was trimmed by 3 bases and the J gene end by 7 bases; junction bases not matched to a gene: 5. This receptor was taken from a woman aged 25 to 39 in good health. V is TRBV27 and J is TRBJ2-3; TRBD2 matches 12 bases. What was sequenced was blood. The CDR3, as DNA: TGTGCCAGCAGTTTGATGCTAGCGGGAGGGTATACGCAGTATTTT. Translating it yields CASSLMLAGGYTQYF.